Reported below is one TCR beta chain. Its antigen is currently unknown. This PCR relied on a set of 60 Vbeta primers and 13 Jbeta primers. The protocol was immunoSEQ multiplex PCR, while the TCRdb copy is restricted to in-frame clones and leaves out a portion. In the table there are 200,000 to 250,000 clones, roughly 79% of which are singletons. The data stem from a study of cytomegalovirus exposure and HLA in healthy donors. General study points: Productive status was seen about 87% or about 30% of the time for most TCR beta V segments in an earlier analysis.

V lost 3 bases, J lost 9 bases, and 12 bases lay in between. The germline V gene has CDR1 MNHEY and CDR2 SMNVEV (reference sequence). The CDR3 extends over 13 amino acids. The receptor was isolated from a woman aged 35 to 49 in good health and CMV-seronegative. Sample: PBMCs. This chain connects TRBV27 to TRBJ2-1, with a weak D call TRBD1 (5 bases). DNA for the CDR3: TGTGCCAGCAGTTTTGGGGCTGCAGCTGAGCAGTTCTTC. It encodes CASSFGAAAEQFF.